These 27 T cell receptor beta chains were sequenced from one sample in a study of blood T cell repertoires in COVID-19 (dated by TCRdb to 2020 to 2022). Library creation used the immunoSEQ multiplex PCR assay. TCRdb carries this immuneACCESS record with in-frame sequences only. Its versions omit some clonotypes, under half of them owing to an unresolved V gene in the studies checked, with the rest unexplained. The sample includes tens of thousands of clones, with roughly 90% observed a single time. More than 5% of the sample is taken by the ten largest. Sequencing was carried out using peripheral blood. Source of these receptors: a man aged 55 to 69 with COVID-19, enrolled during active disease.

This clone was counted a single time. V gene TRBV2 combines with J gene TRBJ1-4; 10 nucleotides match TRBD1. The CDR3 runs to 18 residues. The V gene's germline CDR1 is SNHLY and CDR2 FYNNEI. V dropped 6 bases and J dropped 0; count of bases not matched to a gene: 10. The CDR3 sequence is CASRTGQGSLATNEKLFF. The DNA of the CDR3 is TGTGCCAGCAGGACGGGACAGGGGAGCCTTGCAACTAATGAAAAACTGTTTTTT.

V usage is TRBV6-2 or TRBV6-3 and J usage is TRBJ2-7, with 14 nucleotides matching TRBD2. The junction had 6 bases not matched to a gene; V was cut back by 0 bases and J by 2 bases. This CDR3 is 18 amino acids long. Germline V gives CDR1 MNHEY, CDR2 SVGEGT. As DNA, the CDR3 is TGTGCCAGCAGTTACTCGTTGGGACTAGCGGGAGAGGCCTACGAGCAGTACTTC. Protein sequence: CASSYSLGLAGEAYEQYF.

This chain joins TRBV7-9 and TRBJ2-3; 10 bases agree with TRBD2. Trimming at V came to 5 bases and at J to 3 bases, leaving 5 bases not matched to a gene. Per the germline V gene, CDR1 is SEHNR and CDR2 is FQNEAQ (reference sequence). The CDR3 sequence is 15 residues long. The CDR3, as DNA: TGTGCCAGCAGCCACACTAGCGGGAAGACAGATACGCAGTATTTT. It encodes CASSHTSGKTDTQYF. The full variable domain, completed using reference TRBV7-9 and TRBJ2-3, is DTGVSQNPRHKITKRGQNVTFRCDPISEHNRLYWYRQTLGQGPEFLTYFQNEAQLEKSRLLSDRFSAERPKGSFSTLEIQRTEQGDSAMYLCASSHTSGKTDTQYFGPGTRLTVL.

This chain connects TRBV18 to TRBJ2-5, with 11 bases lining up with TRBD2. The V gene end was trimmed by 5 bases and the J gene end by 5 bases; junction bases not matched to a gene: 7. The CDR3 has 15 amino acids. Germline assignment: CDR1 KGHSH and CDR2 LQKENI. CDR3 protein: CASSLTSGNAETQYF. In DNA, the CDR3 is TGTGCCAGCTCATTGACTAGCGGGAACGCGGAGACCCAGTACTTC.

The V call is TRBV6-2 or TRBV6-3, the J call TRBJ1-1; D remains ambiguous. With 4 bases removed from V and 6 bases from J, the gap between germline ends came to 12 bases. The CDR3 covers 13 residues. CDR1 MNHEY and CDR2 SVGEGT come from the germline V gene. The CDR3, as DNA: TGTGCCAGCAGTTCCACTCCCGCGGCTGAAGCTTTCTTT. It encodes CASSSTPAAEAFF.

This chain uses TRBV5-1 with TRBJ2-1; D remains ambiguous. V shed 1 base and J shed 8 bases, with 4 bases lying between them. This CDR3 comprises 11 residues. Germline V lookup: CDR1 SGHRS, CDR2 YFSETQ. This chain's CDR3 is CASSLSDEQFF. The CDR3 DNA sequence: TGCGCCAGCAGCTTGAGCGATGAGCAGTTCTTC.

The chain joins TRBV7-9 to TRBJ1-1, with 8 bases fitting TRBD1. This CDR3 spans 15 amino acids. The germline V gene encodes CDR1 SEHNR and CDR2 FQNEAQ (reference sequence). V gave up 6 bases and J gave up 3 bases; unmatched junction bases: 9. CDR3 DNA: TGTGCCAGCAGTCTCTTGGACAGGGCCTACACTGAAGCTTTCTTT. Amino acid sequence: CASSLLDRAYTEAFF.

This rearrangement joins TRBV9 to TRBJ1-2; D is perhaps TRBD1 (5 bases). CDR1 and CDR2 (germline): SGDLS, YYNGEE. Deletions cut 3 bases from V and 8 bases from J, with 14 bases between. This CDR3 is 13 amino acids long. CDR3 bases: TGTGCCAGCAGCGCCTCGGACACCCTCGGCTACACCTTC. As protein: CASSASDTLGYTF.

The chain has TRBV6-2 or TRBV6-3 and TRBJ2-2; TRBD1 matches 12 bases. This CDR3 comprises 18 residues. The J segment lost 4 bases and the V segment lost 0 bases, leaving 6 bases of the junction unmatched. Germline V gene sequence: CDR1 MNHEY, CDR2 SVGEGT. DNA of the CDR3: TGTGCCAGCAGTTACTCCGGGACAGGGGGCCCGAGCACCGGGGAGCTGTTTTTT. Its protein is CASSYSGTGGPSTGELFF.

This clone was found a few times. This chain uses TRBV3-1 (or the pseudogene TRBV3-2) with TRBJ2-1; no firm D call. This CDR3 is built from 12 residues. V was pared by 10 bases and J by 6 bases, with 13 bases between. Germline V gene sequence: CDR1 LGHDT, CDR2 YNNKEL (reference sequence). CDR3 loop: CAISRGSNEQFF. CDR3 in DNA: TGTGCCATTTCGAGAGGTTCCAATGAGCAGTTCTTC.

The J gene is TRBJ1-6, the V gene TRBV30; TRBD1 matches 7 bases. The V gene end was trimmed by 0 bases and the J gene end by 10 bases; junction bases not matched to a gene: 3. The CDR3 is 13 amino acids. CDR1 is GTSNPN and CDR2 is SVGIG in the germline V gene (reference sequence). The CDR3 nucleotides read TGTGCCTGGAGTGTAGGGACAGAATCACCCCTCCACTTT. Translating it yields CAWSVGTESPLHF.

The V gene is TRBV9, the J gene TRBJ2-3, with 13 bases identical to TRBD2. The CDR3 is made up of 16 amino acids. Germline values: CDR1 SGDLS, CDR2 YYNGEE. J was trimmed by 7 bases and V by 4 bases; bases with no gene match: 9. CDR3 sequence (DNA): TGTGCCAGCAGCTCGGGACTAGCGGGGCCCGTGAATACGCAGTATTTT. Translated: CASSSGLAGPVNTQYF.

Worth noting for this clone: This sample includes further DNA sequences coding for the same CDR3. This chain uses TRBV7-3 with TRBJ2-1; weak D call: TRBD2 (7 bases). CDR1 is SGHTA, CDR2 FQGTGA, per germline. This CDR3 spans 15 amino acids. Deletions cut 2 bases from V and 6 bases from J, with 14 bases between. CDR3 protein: CASSLQGGGSNEQFF. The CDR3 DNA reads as TGTGCCAGCAGCTTACAAGGGGGAGGGAGCAATGAGCAGTTCTTC.

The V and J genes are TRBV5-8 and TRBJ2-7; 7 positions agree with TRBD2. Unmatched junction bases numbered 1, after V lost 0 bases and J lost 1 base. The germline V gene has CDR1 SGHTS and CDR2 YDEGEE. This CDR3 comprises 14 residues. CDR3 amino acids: CASSLGGGSYEQYF. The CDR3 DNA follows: TGTGCCAGCAGCTTGGGGGGAGGGTCCTACGAGCAGTACTTC.

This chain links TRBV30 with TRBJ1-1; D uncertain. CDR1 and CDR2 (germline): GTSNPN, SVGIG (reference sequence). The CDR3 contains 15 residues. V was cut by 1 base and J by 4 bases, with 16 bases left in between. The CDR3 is CAWSAPPGITTEAFF. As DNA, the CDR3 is TGTGCCTGGAGTGCCCCCCCGGGGATCACCACTGAAGCTTTCTTT.

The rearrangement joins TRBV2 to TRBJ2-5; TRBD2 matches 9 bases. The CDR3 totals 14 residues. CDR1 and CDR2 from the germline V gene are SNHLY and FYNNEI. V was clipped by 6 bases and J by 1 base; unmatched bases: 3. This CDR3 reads CASRQTSGQETQYF. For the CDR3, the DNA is TGTGCCAGCAGACAGACTAGCGGCCAAGAGACCCAGTACTTC.

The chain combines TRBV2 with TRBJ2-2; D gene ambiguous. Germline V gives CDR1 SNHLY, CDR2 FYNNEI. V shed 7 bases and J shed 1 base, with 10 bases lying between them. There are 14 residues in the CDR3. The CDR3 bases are TGTGCCAGCACTCCCCGACAGAACACCGGGGAGCTGTTTTTT. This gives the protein CASTPRQNTGELFF.

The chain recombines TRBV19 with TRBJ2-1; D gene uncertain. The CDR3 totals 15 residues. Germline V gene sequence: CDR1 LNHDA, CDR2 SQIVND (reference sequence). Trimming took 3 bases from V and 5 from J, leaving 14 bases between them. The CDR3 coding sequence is TGTGCCAGTAGTATTAGGAGTGGTACACACAATGAGCAGTTCTTC. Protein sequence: CASSIRSGTHNEQFF.

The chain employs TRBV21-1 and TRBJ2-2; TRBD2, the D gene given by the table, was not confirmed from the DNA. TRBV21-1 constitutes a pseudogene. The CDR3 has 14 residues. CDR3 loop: CASSKAAGTGELFF. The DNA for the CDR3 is TGTGCCAGCAGCAAAGCGGCGGGCACCGGGGAGCTGTTTTTT.

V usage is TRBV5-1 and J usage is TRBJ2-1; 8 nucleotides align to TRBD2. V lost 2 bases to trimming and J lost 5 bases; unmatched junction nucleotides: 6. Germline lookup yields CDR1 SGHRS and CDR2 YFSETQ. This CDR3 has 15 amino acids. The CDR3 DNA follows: TGCGCCAGCAGCTTAGCGGGAGTAGGTCACAATGAGCAGTTCTTC. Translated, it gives CASSLAGVGHNEQFF.

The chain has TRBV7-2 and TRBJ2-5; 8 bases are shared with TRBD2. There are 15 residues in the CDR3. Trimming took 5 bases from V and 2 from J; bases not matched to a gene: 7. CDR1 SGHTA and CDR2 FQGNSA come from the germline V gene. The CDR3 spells CASSPKERGQETQYF. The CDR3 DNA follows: TGTGCCAGCAGCCCTAAGGAGCGGGGGCAAGAGACCCAGTACTTC.

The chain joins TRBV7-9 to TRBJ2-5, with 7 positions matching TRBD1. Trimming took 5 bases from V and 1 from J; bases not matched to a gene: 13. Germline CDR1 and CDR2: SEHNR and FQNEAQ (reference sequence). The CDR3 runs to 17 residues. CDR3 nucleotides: TGTGCCAGCAGCATGGGGACAGCCACGGTCCTCCAAGAGACCCAGTACTTC. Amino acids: CASSMGTATVLQETQYF.

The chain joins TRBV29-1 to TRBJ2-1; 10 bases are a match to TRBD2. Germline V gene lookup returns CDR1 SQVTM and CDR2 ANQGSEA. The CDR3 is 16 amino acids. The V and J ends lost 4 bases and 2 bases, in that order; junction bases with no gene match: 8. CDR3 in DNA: TGCAGCGTTGTGGGGAAAAGCGGGAGGGCCTACAATGAGCAGTTCTTC. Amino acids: CSVVGKSGRAYNEQFF.

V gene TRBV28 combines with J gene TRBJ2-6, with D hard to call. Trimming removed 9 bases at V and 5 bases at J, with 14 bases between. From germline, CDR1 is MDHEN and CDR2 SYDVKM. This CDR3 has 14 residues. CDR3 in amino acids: CASKRGTWANVLTF. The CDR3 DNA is TGTGCCAGTAAGCGAGGCACCTGGGCCAACGTCCTGACTTTC.

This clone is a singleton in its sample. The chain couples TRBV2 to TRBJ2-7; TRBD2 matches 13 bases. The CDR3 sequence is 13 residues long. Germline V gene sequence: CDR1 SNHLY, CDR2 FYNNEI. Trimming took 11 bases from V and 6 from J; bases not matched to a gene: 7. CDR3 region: CAGSGLAGSEQYF. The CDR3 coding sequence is TGTGCCGGTTCGGGACTAGCGGGAAGCGAGCAGTACTTC.

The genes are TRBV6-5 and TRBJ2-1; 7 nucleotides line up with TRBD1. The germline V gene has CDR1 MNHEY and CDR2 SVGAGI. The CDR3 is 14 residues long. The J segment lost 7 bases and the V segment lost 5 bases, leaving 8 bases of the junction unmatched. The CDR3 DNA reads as TGTGCCAGCAGTCCCCAGGGGGATAGGAATGAGCAGTTCTTC. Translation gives CASSPQGDRNEQFF.

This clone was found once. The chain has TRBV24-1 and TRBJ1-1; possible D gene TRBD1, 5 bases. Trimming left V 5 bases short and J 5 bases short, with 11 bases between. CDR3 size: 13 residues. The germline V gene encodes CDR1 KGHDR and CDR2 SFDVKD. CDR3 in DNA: TGTGCCACCAGTGTTGCGGGGGGTACTGAAGCTTTCTTT. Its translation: CATSVAGGTEAFF.